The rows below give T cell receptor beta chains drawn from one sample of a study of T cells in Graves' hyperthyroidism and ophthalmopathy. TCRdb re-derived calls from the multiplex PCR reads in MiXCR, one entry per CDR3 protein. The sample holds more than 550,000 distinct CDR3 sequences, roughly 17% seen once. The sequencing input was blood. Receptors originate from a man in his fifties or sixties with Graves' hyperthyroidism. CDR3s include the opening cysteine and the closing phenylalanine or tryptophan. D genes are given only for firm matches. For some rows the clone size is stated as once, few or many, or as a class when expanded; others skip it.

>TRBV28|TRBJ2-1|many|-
TGTGCCAGCAGTTTTGTCAGCAATGAGCAGTTCTTC
CASSFVSNEQFF
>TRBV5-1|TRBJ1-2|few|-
TGCGCCAGCAGCCCCACTTCCGTGGGGTATGGCTACACCTTC
CASSPTSVGYGYTF
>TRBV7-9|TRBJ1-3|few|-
TGTGCCAGCAGCACGGACAGAAGCTCTGGAAACACCATATATTTT
CASSTDRSSGNTIYF
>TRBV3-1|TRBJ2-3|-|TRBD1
TGTGCCAGCAGCCAAGGGACCGGGACAGCTATCGATACGCAGTATTTT
CASSQGTGTAIDTQYF
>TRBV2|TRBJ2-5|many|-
TGTGCCAGCAGTGAAAGACAGAGGGAACTGGGGACCCAGTACTTC
CASSERQRELGTQYF
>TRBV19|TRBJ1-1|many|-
TGTGCCAGTAGTCCGTCAGTGAGCACTGAAGCTTTCTTT
CASSPSVSTEAFF
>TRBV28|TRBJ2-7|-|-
TGTGCCAGCAGTTTTATCCTAGCTCAAGCCGAGCAGTACTTC
CASSFILAQAEQYF
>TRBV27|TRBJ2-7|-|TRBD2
TGTGCCAGCAGTTTCAAGGGGACTACCTACGAGCAGTACTTC
CASSFKGTTYEQYF
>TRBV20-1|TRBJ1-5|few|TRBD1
TGCAGTGCCGTAGAGCCCCCCGGCAGGGGGAGGGTGCAGCCCCAGCATTTT
CSAVEPPGRGRVQPQHF
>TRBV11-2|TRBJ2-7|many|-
TGTGCCAGCAGCCCAAACCGCCTGGGACACCGGCCCTTGCGGCAGTACTTC
CASSPNRLGHRPLRQYF